Listed here is a single T cell receptor (beta chain). Sequencing was performed with immunoSEQ multiplex PCR; in TCRdb, only in-frame clones are kept and a portion is missing. The table shows approximately 150,000 clones, with 80% to 90% occurring only once. This sample is drawn from a study of cytomegalovirus exposure and HLA in healthy donors. Looking at the study overall: A later analysis reported the same platform for the 110 or so validation repertoires and the approximately 670 first-cohort repertoires.

Trimming removed 8 bases at V and 1 base at J, with 11 bases between. Germline assignment: CDR1 SQVTM and CDR2 ANQGSEA. The CDR3 runs 12 residues. Specimen: PBMCs. This sequence was found in a man younger than 30 in good health and CMV-seropositive. This chain uses TRBV29-1 with TRBJ1-1; TRBD1 is a possible D gene (5 bases). CDR3 coding DNA: TGCAGCTATCAGGGAGGGAACACTGAAGCTTTCTTT. This codes for CSYQGGNTEAFF.